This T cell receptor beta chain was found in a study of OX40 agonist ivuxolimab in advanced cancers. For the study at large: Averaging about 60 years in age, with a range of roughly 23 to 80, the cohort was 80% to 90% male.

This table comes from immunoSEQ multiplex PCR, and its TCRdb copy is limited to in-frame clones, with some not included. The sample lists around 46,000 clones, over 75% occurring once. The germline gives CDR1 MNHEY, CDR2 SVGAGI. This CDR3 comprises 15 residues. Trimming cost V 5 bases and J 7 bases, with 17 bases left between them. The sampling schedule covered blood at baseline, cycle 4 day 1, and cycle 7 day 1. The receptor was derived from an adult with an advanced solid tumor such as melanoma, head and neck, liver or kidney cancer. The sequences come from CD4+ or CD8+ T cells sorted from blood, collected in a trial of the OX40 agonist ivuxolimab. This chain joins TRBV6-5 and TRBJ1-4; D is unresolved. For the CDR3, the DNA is TGTGCCAGCAGTCCCTCGGGGAGCCAACGTGAAAAACTGTTTTTT. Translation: CASSPSGSQREKLFF.